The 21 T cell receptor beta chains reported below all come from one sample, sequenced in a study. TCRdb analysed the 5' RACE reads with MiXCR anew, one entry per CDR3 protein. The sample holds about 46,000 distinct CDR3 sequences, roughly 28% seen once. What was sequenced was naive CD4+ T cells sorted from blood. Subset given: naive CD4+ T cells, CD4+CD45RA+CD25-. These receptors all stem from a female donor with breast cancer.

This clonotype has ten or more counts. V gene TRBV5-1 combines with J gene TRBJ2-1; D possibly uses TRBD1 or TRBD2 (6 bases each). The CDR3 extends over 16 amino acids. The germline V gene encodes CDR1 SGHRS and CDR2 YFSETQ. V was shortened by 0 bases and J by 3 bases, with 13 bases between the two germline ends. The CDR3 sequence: CASSLAGGGGYNEQFF. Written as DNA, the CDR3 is TGCGCCAGCAGCTTGGCCGGCGGAGGGGGCTACAATGAGCAGTTCTTC.

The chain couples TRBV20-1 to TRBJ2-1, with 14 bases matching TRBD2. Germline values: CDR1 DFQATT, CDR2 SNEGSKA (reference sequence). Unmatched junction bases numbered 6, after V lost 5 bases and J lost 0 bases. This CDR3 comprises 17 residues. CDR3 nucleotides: TGCAGTGCTTCCGGGACTAGCGGGAGTTACTCCTACAATGAGCAGTTCTTC. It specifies CSASGTSGSYSYNEQFF.

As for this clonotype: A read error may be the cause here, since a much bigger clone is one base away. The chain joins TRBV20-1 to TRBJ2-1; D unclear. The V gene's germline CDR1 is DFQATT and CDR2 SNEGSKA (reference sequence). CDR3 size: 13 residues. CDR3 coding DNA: TGCAGTGCTAGAGATCTGGCTAACAATGAGCAGTCCTTC. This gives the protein CSARDLANNEQSF.

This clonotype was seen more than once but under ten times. In DNA form, the CDR3 reads TGTGCCACCAGTGATTCCGGCACAGATACGCAGTATTTT. The encoded protein is CATSDSGTDTQYF. The rearrangement links TRBV24-1 to TRBJ2-3; D uncertain. Germline V CDR1 and CDR2: KGHDR, SFDVKD. V shed 2 bases and J shed 1 base, with 3 bases lying between them. CDR3 size: 13 residues.

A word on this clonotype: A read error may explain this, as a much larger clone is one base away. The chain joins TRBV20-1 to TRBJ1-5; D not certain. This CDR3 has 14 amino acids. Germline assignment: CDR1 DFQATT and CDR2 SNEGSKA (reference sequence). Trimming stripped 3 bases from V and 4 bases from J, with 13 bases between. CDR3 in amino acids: CSARSGGENQPQHF. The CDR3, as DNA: TGCAGTGCTAGGTCGGGCGGGGAGAATCAGCCCCAGCATTTT.

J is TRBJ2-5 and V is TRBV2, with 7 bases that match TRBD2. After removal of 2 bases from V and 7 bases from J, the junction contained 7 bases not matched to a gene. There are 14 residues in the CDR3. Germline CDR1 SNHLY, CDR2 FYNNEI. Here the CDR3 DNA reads TGTGCCAGCAGTGAACGGCTAGCGGAGGGGACCCAGTACTTC. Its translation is CASSERLAEGTQYF.

The CDR3 DNA reads as TGTGCCAGCAGACCAGACACAGGAAGCCGGGAGACCCAGTACTTC. This sequence encodes CASRPDTGSRETQYF. The chain employs TRBV7-8 and TRBJ2-5; D may be TRBD1 (5 bases). The germline V gene encodes CDR1 SGHVS and CDR2 FQNEAQ. This CDR3 spans 15 amino acids. V lost 6 bases and J lost 5, with 19 bases in between. Combining the CDR3 with reference TRBV7-8 and TRBJ2-5 gives the whole variable domain GAGVSQSPRYKVAKRGQDVALRCDPISGHVSLFWYQQALGQGPEFLTYFQNEAQLDKSGLPSDRFFAERPEGSVSTLKIQRTQQEDSAVYLCASRPDTGSRETQYFGPGTRLLVL.

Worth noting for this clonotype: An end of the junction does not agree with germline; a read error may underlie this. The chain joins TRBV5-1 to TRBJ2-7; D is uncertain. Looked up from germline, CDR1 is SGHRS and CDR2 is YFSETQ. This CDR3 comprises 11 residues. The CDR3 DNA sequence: TGCGCCAGCAGCGACTCCTACGAGCAGCACTTC. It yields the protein CASSDSYEQHF.

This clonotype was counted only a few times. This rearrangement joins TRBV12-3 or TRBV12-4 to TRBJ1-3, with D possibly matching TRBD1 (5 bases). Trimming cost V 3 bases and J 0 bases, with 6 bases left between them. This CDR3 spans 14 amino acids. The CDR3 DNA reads TGTGCCAGCAGTTTCCAGGGCTCTGGAAACACCATATATTTT. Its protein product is CASSFQGSGNTIYF.

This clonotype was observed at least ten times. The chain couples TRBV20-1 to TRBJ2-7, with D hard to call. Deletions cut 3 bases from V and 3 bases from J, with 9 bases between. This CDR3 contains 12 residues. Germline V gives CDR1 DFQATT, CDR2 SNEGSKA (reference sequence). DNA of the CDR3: TGCAGTGCTAGGAACCACATCTACGAGCAGTACTTC. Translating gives CSARNHIYEQYF.

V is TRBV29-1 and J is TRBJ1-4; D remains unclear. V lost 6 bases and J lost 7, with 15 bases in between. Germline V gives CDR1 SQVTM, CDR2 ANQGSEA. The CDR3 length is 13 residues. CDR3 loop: CSVAGGRGEKLFF. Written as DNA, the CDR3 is TGCAGCGTCGCGGGAGGGAGAGGTGAAAAACTGTTTTTT.

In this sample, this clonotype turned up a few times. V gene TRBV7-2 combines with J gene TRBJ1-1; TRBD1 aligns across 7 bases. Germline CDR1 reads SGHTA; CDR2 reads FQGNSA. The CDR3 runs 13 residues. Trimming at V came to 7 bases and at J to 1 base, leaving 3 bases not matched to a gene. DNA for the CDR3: TGTGCCAGCAAGGGGGCAGGGAACACTGAAGCTTTCTTT. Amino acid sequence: CASKGAGNTEAFF. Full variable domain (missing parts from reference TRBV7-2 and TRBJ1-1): GAGVSQSPSNKVTEKGKDVELRCDPISGHTALYWYRQSLGQGLEFLIYFQGNSAPDKSGLPSDRFSAERTGGSVSTLTIQRTQQEDSAVYLCASKGAGNTEAFFGQGTRLTVV.

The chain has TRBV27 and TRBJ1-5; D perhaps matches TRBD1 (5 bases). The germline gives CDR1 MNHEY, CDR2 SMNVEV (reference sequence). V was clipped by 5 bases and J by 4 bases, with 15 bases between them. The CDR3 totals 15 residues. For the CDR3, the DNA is TGTGCCAGCAGTGGTAGTGGGGGAATGAATCAGCCCCAGCATTTT. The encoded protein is CASSGSGGMNQPQHF.

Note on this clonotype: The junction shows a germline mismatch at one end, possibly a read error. CDR3 nucleotide sequence: TGTGCCAGCAGCCCGACCTTAGCCGAAAACATTCAGTACTTC. Translating gives CASSPTLAENIQYF. This sequence joins TRBV7-2 and TRBJ2-4; D gene uncertain. This CDR3 is built from 14 residues. In germline, CDR1 is SGHTA, CDR2 FQGNSA.

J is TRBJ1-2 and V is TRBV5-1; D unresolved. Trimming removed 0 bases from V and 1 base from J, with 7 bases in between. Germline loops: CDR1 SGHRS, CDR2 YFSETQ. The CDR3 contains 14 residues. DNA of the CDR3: TGCGCCAGCAGCTTGGGTTGGATTAACTATGGCTACACCTTC. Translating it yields CASSLGWINYGYTF.

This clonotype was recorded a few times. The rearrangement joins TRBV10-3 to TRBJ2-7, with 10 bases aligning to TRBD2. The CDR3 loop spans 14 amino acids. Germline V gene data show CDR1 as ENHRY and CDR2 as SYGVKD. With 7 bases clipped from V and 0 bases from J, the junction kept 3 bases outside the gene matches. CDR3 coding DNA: TGTGCCATCACCCGGACTAGCGGCTCCTACGAGCAGTACTTC. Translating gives CAITRTSGSYEQYF.

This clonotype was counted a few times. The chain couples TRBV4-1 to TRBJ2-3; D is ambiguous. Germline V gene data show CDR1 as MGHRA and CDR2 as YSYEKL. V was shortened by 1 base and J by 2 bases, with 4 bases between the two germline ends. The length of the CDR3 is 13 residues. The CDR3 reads CASSQGPTDTQYF. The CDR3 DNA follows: TGCGCCAGCAGCCAAGGGCCCACAGATACGCAGTATTTT.

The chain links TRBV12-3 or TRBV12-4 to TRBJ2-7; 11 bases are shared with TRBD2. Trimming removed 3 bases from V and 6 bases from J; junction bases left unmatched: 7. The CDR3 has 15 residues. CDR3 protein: CASSFNGLAGGEQYF. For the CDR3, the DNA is TGTGCCAGCAGTTTTAACGGGCTAGCGGGAGGCGAGCAGTACTTC.

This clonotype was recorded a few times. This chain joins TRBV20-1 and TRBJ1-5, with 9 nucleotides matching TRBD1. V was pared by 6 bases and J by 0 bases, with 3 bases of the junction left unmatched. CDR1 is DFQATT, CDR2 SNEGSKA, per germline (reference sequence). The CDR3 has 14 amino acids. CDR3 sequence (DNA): TGCAGTGCAGGACAGGGGAATAGCAATCAGCCCCAGCATTTT. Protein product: CSAGQGNSNQPQHF.

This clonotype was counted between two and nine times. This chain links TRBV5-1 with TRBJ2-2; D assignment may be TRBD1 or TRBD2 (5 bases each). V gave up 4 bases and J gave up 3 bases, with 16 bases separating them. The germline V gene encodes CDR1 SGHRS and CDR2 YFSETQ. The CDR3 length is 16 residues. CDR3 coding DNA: TGCGCCAGCAGCCATCGCAGGGACGGGGACACCGGGGAGCTGTTTTTT. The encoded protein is CASSHRRDGDTGELFF.

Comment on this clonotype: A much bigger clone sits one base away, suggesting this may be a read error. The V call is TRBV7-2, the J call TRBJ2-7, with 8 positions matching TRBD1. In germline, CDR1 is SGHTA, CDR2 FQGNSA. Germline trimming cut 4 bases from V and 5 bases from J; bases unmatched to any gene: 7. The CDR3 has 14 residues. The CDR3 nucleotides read TGTGCCAGCAGCTCCCGGCAGGGGGCCGACGAGCAGTACGTC. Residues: CASSSRQGADEQYV.